This TCR beta chain was captured in a study of blood T cell repertoires in COVID-19. In regard to this clone: A read error may produce the germline difference seen at one junction end. Other DNA sequences of this sample code for an identical CDR3.

Germline V gene data show CDR1 as MNHEY and CDR2 as SVGAGI. The CDR3 extends over 12 amino acids. Clones were sequenced by immunoSEQ multiplex PCR, and TCRdb holds only the in-frame ones, with some missing. The table shows around 260,000 clones, with about 85% occurring only once. V and J are TRBV6-5 and TRBJ2-2, with D perhaps matching TRBD2 (6 bases). This clonotype originated in a human donor with COVID-19, enrolled during active disease. The donor label of this sample is uncertain. What was sequenced was peripheral blood. The CDR3 region has the DNA TGTGCCAGCAGCGAGCCCCACCGGGAGCTATTTTTT. Protein: CASSEPHRELFF.